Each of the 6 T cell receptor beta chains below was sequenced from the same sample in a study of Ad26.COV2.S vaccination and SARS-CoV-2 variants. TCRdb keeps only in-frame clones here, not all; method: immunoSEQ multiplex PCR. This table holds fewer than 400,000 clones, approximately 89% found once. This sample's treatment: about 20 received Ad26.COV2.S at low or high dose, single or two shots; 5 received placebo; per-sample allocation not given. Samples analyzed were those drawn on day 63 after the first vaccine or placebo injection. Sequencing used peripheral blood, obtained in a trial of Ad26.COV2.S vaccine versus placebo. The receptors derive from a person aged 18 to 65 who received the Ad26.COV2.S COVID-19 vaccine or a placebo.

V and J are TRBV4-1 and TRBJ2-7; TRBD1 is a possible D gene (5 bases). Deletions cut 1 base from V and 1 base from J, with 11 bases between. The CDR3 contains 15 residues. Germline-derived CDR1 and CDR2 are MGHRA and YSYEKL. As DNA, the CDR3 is TGCGCCAGCAGCCAAGTAGCAGGGCCTTCCTACGAGCAGTACTTC. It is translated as CASSQVAGPSYEQYF.

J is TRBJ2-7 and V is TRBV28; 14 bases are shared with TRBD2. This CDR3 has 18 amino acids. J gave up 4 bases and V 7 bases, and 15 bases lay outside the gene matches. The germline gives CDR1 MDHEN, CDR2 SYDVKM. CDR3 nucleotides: TGTGCCAGCACCTCCCTCTCATCGGGACTAGCGGGAGTATACGAGCAGTACTTC. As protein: CASTSLSSGLAGVYEQYF.

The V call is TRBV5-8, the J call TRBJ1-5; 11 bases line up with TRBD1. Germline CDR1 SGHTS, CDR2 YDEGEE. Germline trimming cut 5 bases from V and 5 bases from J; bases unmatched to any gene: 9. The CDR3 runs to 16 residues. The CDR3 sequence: CASRVGTGGSDQPQHF. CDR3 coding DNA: TGTGCCAGCAGGGTAGGGACAGGGGGGTCGGATCAGCCCCAGCATTTT.

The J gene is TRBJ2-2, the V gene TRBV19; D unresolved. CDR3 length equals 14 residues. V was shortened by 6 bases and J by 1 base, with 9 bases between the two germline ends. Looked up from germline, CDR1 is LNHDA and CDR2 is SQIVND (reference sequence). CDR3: CASRAVENTGELFF. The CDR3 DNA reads TGTGCCAGTAGGGCGGTAGAGAACACCGGGGAGCTGTTTTTT.

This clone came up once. CDR3 protein: CAWSLGQGLMEQYF. CDR3 DNA: TGTGCCTGGAGTCTTGGACAGGGGCTGATGGAGCAGTACTTC. The rearrangement uses TRBV30 and TRBJ2-7; 9 bases are shared with TRBD1. After removal of 2 bases from V and 7 bases from J, the junction contained 9 bases not matched to a gene. Germline V gives CDR1 GTSNPN, CDR2 SVGIG (reference sequence). The CDR3 runs to 14 residues.

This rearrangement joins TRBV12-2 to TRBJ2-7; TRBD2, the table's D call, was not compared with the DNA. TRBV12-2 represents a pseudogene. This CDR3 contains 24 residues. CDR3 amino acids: CASRLGRGQGAKTSGRVAWYEQYF. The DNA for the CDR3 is TGTGCAAGTCGCTTAGGGCGGGGACAGGGGGCCAAAACTAGCGGGAGGGTGGCTTGGTACGAGCAGTACTTC.